Here is one T cell receptor beta chain with its context. The data derive from a study of blood T cell repertoires in COVID-19. Study as a whole: Samples representing acute and convalescent COVID-19 were sourced from the United States, Italy and Spain. PBMCs, B-cell-depleted T cells, or T cells provided the cDNA or gDNA that made up the material.

The V and J ends lost 8 bases and 2 bases, in that order; junction bases with no gene match: 3. Germline loops: CDR1 SNHLY, CDR2 FYNNEI. This CDR3 comprises 14 residues. Per the authors' pipeline: Quantification of nucleated cells was approximated via reference gene primer amplification. Method: immunoSEQ multiplex PCR; TCRdb's copy keeps in-frame clones and lacks some. V and J calls and clone size are as listed in that table; D and trimming were resolved from the DNA. The sample yields about 270,000 clones, about 86% seen once. The receptor comes from an elderly man with acute or convalescent COVID-19. The chain joins TRBV2 to TRBJ1-5, with 10 bases that match TRBD1. The material sequenced was peripheral blood. The CDR3 region is CASRQGAGNQPQHF. Here the CDR3 DNA reads TGTGCCAGCCGACAGGGGGCGGGCAATCAGCCCCAGCATTTT.